This T cell receptor beta chain was profiled in a study of T cells expressing NK-cell markers. Study overall: Sequencing of TCR beta repertoires drew on sorted CD3+CD56+NKG2C+, CD3+CD56+NKG2C- and CD3+CD56-NKG2C+ T cells. Overall study findings and caveats: NKG2C+ dominant clonotype frequencies in more than 5 donors were roughly 1.0-7.5% of CD8+ T cells. No clear determination of HCMV specificity was made for expanded NKG2C+ T cell clones.

This CDR3 region has 13 residues. Germline CDR1 reads SQVTM; CDR2 reads ANQGSEA. TCRdb re-called the 5' RACE reads and shows each CDR3 protein once, DNA omitted. Its listing shows 200,000 to 300,000 distinct CDR3 sequences. A remark on this clonotype: The antigen remains unidentified.

The sequence was collected from a man between 18 and 29 years old in good health. Specimen: blood T cells: a sorted CD56 or NKG2C T cell subset, CD4+ or CD8+ T cells, or bulk PBMC T cells (not recorded which). This chain uses TRBV29-1 with TRBJ2-1; TCRdb's assignment of TRBD2 cannot be checked, as there is no DNA. The CDR3 protein is CSVGAGRYNEQFF.